This T cell receptor (beta chain) emerged from a study of blood T cell repertoires in COVID-19 (dated by TCRdb to the early 2020s). Looking at the study overall: Samples covering the acute and convalescent phases of COVID-19 were provided by collaborators in the United States, Italy and Spain. Where available, HLA class I and class II types were taken from metadata supplied by the sample provider and were not determined by assay-based typing. Sample metadata almost always included a de-identified subject ID, COVID-19 status, age in years and sex. The dataset comprised deeply sampled blood TCRbeta repertoires from subjects exposed to, actively infected with, or recovered from COVID-19. Samples were obtained from the ongoing ImmuneRACE study (first 160 participants) and from some 1,200 subjects provided by 6 global collaborators. The prospective study material was composed of cDNA or gDNA derived from T cells, B-cell-depleted T cells, or PBMCs. The repertoires were released in a freely available public database intended as a resource for research on the immune response to SARS-CoV-2.

CDR1 is given as SEHNR and CDR2 as FQNEAQ, both from the germline V gene (reference sequence). There are 14 amino acids in the CDR3, from cysteine to phenylalanine inclusive. Of all the DNA, just the CDR3 is kept, 42 bases in frame from base 1. Trimmed from V: 5 bases; trimmed from J: 5 bases; junction bases lacking a gene match: 6. The immunoSEQ Assay, a bias-controlled multiplex PCR, was used to amplify TCRbeta CDR3 regions from genomic DNA. In the authors' own workflow: Nucleated cell counts per sample were estimated from amplification of reference gene primers within the assay. To quantify the absolute abundance of each unique TCRbeta CDR3 rearrangement, sequence reads were collapsed and filtered. For each sample, productive Simpson clonality was calculated as the square root of Simpson's diversity index across productive rearrangements. This immuneACCESS table, as held by TCRdb, lists in-frame sequences with V and J called but not all clones. Of the missing ones, under half trace to an unresolved V gene in checked studies; the others have no known cause. V, J and clone size reflect that table, while D and trimming were determined from the DNA. The sample includes about 140,000 clones, with approximately 80% observed a single time. In total, the top ten clones hold about 7% of the sample.

Note on this clone: What antigen it recognizes has not been identified. Base quality data are lacking; no much larger clone is found one base away.

Each collaborating institution followed its own protocols to collect whole blood in K2EDTA tubes. Collaborator samples were shipped for TCRbeta analysis as frozen whole blood, isolated PBMCs, or DNA extracted from either sample type. Here is what the overall study found, with its caveats: How much clinical and demographic metadata was included differed by source and by participant, and the metadata was provided uncurated.

The sequence joins TRBV7-9 to TRBJ1-1; TRBD1 matches 9 bases in the middle. The receptor's source is a human donor in a cohort sampled during active COVID-19. Sequenced: peripheral blood. The CDR3 protein: CASSTYRGQTEAFF. The DNA is as follows: TGTGCCAGCAGCACTTACAGGGGGCAAACTGAAGCTTTCTTT.